The clone carrying this T cell receptor beta chain was counted many times. As yet, its antigen is unknown. The data stem from a study of early T cells in non-severe SARS-CoV-2 infection. Overall study findings and caveats: Matching against VDJdb likely underestimated virus-specific expansions, favoring anti-spike CD8.

Attachment of unique molecular identifiers was made to individual cDNA molecules. TCRdb redid the calling of the 5' RACE reads with MiXCR, one entry per CDR3 protein. The sample includes some 26,000 distinct CDR3 sequences, roughly 4.4% seen only once; the top ten take approximately 10%. The CDR3 has 18 residues. V lost 1 base and J lost 0, with 16 bases in between. Germline lookup yields CDR1 SGHVS and CDR2 FNYEAQ. Input material: whole blood. The V and J genes are TRBV7-6 and TRBJ1-5; TRBD1 is a possible D gene (5 bases). The sequence came from an adult who was a healthcare worker with PCR-confirmed SARS-CoV-2 infection or an uninfected control (not recorded which). DNA for the CDR3: TGTGCCAGCAGCTTAGAGCGGGGGGTCGACCTTAGCAATCAGCCCCAGCATTTT. Protein sequence: CASSLERGVDLSNQPQHF. Using reference TRBV7-6 and TRBJ1-5 for the parts outside the CDR3, the full variable domain is GAGVSQSPRYKVTKRGQDVALRCDPISGHVSLYWYRQALGQGPEFLTYFNYEAQQDKSGLPNDRFSAERPEGSISTLTIQRTEQRDSAMYRCASSLERGVDLSNQPQHFGDGTRLSIL.